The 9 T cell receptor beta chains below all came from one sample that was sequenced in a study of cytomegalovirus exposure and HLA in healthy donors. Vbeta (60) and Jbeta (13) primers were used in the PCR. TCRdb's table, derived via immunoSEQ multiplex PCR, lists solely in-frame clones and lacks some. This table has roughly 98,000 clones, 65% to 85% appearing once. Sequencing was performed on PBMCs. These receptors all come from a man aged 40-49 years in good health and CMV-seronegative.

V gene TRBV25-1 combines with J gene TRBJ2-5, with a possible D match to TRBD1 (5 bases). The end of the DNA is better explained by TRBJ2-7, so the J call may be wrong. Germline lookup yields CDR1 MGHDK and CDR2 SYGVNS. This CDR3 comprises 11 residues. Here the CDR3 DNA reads TGTGCCAGCAGAGACAGCATCGAGCAGTACTTC. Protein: CASRDSIEQYF.

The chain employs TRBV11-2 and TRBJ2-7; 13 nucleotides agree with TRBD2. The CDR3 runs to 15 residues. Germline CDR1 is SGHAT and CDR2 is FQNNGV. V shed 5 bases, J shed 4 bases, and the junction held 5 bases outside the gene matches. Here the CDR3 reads CASSRRLAGGYEQYF. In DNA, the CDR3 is TGTGCCAGCAGCCGTCGACTAGCGGGGGGATACGAGCAGTACTTC.

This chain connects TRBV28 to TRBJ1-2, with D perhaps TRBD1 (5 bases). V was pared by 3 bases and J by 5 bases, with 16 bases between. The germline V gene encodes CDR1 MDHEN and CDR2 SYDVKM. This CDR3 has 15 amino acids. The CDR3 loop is CASSLTQGLRYGYTF. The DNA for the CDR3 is TGTGCCAGCAGTTTGACCCAGGGATTACGATATGGCTACACCTTC.

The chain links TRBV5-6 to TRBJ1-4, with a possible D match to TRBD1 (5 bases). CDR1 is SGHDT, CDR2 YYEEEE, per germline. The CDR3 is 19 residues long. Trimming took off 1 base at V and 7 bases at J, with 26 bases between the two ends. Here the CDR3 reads CASSLSGGGREGRGEKLFF. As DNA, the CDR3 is TGTGCCAGCAGCTTGTCCGGGGGGGGACGCGAGGGGCGCGGTGAAAAACTGTTTTTT.

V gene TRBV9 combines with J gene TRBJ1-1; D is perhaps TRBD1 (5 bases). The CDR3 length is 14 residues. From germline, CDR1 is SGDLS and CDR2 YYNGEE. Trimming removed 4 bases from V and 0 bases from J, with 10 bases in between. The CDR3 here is CASSPAGMNTEAFF. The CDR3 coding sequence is TGTGCCAGCAGCCCCGCAGGGATGAACACTGAAGCTTTCTTT. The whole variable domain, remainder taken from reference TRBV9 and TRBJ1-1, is DSGVTQTPKHLITATGQRVTLRCSPRSGDLSVYWYQQSLDQGLQFLIQYYNGEERAKGNILERFSAQQFPDLHSELNLSSLELGDSALYFCASSPAGMNTEAFFGQGTRLTVV.

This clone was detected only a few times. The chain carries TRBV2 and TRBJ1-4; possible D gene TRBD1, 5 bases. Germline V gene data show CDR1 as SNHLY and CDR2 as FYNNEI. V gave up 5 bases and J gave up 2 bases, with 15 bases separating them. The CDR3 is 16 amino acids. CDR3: CASSSTNRLTNEKLFF. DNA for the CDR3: TGTGCCAGCAGTTCTACCAACAGGCTTACTAATGAAAAACTGTTTTTT. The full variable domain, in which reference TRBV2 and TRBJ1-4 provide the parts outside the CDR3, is EPEVTQTPSHQVTQMGQEVILRCVPISNHLYFYWYRQILGQKVEFLVSFYNNEISEKSEIFDDQFSVERPDGSNFTLKIRSTKLEDSAMYFCASSSTNRLTNEKLFFGSGTQLSVL.

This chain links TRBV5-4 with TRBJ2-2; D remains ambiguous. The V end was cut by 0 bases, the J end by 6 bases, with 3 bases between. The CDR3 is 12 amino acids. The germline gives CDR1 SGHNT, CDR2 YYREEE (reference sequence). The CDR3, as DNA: TGTGCCAGCAGCTTGGTCTCCGGGGAGCTGTTTTTT. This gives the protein CASSLVSGELFF. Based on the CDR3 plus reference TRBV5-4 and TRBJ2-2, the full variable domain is ETGVTQSPTHLIKTRGQQVTLRCSSQSGHNTVSWYQQALGQGPQFIFQYYREEENGRGNFPPRFSGLQFPNYSSELNVNALELDDSALYLCASSLVSGELFFGEGSRLTVL.

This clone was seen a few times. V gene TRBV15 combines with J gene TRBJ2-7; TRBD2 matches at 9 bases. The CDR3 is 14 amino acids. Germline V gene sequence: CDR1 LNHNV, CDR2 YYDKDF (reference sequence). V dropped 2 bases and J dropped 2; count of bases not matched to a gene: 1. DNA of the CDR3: TGTGCCACCAGCAGATCTAGCGGGGCCTACGAGCAGTACTTC. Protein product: CATSRSSGAYEQYF.

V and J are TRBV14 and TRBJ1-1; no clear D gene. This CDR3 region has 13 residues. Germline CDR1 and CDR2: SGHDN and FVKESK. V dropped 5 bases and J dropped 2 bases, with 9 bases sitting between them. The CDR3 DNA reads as TGTGCCAGCAGCAAAGGGCTCAACACTGAAGCTTTCTTT. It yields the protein CASSKGLNTEAFF.